This T cell receptor (beta chain) was sequenced during a study of early T cells in non-severe SARS-CoV-2 infection. Study-level information: The sequenced material was bulk RNA from unsorted whole blood, and its chains were unpaired. Overall study results and limits: Private and CD4 specificities were missed by VDJdb matching, skewed to anti-spike CD8.

TCRdb reanalysed the 5' RACE reads using MiXCR and keeps one entry per CDR3 protein. This sample has some 76,000 distinct CDR3 sequences, with roughly 16% found just once. Of note for this clonotype: Its antigen is currently unknown.

Trimming took 1 base from V and 2 from J, leaving 10 bases between them. CDR3 size: 15 residues. The sequence came from an adult who was a healthcare worker with PCR-confirmed SARS-CoV-2 infection or an uninfected control (not recorded which). The V call is TRBV12-3 or TRBV12-4, the J call TRBJ2-3; D possibly corresponds to TRBD2 (7 bases). Sequences were obtained from whole blood. CDR3: CASSLDGGPTDTQYF. CDR3 nucleotides: TGTGCCAGCAGTTTAGACGGGGGGCCCACAGATACGCAGTATTTT.